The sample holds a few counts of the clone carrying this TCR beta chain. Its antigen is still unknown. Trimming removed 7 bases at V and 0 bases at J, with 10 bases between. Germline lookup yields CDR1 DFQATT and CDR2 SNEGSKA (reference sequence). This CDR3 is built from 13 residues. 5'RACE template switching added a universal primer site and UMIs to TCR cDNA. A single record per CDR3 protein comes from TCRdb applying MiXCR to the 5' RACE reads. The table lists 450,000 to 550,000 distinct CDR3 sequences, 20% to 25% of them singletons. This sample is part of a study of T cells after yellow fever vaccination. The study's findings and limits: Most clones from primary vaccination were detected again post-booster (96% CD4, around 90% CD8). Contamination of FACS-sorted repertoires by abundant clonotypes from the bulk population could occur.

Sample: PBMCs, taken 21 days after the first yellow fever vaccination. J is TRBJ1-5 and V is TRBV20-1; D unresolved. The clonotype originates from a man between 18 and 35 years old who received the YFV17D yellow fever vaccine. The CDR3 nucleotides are TGCAGTGGGTACGGGAATAGCAATCAGCCCCAGCATTTT. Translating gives CSGYGNSNQPQHF.